This is a list of T cell receptor beta chains from one sample in a study of blood T cell repertoires in COVID-19. Only in-frame clones appear in the TCRdb table, and some are missing; sequencing was by immunoSEQ multiplex PCR. This table holds about 220,000 clones, roughly nine tenths found once. What was sequenced was PBMCs or T cells enriched from blood (not recorded which). The receptors shown here come from a woman aged 18-35 years in a cohort exposed to, infected with or recovered from COVID-19 (not recorded which). Both conserved end residues are part of each CDR3.

v_gene	j_gene	CDR3aa
TRBV28	TRBJ2-1	CASSGRGAPYNEQFF
TRBV5-4	TRBJ2-3	CASSLGDREADTQYF
TRBV7-6	TRBJ1-1	CASSSQMNTEAFF
TRBV11-3	TRBJ2-1	CASSASNLAGGGNEQFF
TRBV4-1	TRBJ2-5	CASSRGQGPQETQYF
TRBV7-9	TRBJ2-7	CASSLFLANEQYF
TRBV7-7	TRBJ2-1	CASSLGGRARIDEQFF
TRBV11-2	TRBJ2-1	CASSQGTISYNEQFF
TRBV9	TRBJ1-4	CASSVSGQGGKLFF
TRBV7-8	TRBJ2-7	CASSSERITFYEQYF
TRBV6-5	TRBJ1-6	CASSYRGSPLHF
TRBV3-1/TRBV3-2	TRBJ2-3	CASSKLGLARSDTQYF
TRBV19	TRBJ2-3	CASSLGLASDTQYF
TRBV19	TRBJ1-4	CASKRKGAVATNEKLFF
TRBV11-2	TRBJ2-1	CASSLRGLNEQFF
TRBV28	TRBJ2-1	CASSLRASILF
TRBV29-1	TRBJ1-2	CSVGEKGDGYTF
TRBV2	TRBJ1-6	CASSGRQGNSPLHF
TRBV23-1	TRBJ1-6	CASSQSSNRTSSYNSPLHF
TRBV27	TRBJ2-1	CASSDRDLYNEQFF
TRBV29-1	TRBJ1-4	CSGVDRGGEKLFF
TRBV3-1/TRBV3-2	TRBJ2-3	CASSRSATSGRSSDTQYF
TRBV2	TRBJ1-2	CASRPRGFGGYTF
TRBV28	TRBJ1-1	CASSLDRSTEAFF
TRBV19	TRBJ1-5	CASSRADRVRGQPQHF
TRBV28	TRBJ1-2	CASSFPNYGYTF
TRBV9	TRBJ2-2	CASSGTGGPNTGELFF
TRBV6-5	TRBJ2-3	CASSKGVTDTQYF
TRBV11-3	TRBJ1-2	CASSIGPPGQDYGYTF
TRBV2	TRBJ1-3	CASSDMRGFSGNTIYF
TRBV14	TRBJ1-1	CASSQDRGTEAFF
TRBV3-1/TRBV3-2	TRBJ1-2	CASSAVYGYTF
TRBV19	TRBJ2-7	CASSIETWGDEQYF
TRBV11-3	TRBJ2-4	CASSLERWGLGEDIQYF
TRBV5-6	TRBJ2-2	CASSLGLGGNTGELFF
TRBV5-8	TRBJ2-1	CASSKEGAGGTLYNEQFF
TRBV7-3	TRBJ2-3	CASSTGSGGTDTQYF
TRBV14	TRBJ2-1	CASSQERTGPPNEQFF
TRBV3-1/TRBV3-2	TRBJ2-5	CASSPLGQPEETQYF
TRBV7-2	TRBJ1-2	CASSSPPGQGGGYTF